Sequencing of this TCR beta chain was carried out in a study of vaccination effects on CD4 cells after COVID-19. Across the whole study: Peptide-pool stimulation followed by sequencing identified expanded antigen-specific CD4+ clonotypes in the ViraFEST assay.

Profiling relied on immunoSEQ multiplex PCR, and the TCRdb table lists in-frame clones only, not all of them. Found here are under 30,000 clones, approximately 65% of them singletons; the top ten hold 8% to 10%. Study results and caveats: Just 1 of 255 vaccine-induced clones in healthy recipients was cross-reactive. Clones that were induced by infection or by vaccine showed marked contraction late after vaccination.

The authors isolated CD4+ T cells after around nine days of culture. Negative nucleocapsid antibody tests before and after vaccination confirmed no previous SARS-CoV-2 infection. As regards this clone: The antigen remains unidentified.

The CDR3 loop spans 13 amino acids. Germline values: CDR1 WSHSY, CDR2 SAAADI. V was trimmed by 2 bases and J by 5 bases, leaving 9 bases between them. The clonotype originates from a human donor who received a COVID-19 vaccine. This rearrangement joins TRBV10-2 to TRBJ1-2; D not certain. Sequences were derived from CD4+ T cells from PBMCs cultured without peptide, sampled before COVID-19 vaccination. CDR3 in amino acids: CASSEAEDYGYTF. CDR3 nucleotides: TGCGCCAGCAGTGAGGCGGAAGATTATGGCTACACCTTC.